The 13 T cell receptor beta chains in this list originate from one sample, sequenced in a study of cytomegalovirus exposure and HLA in healthy donors. Clones were sequenced by immunoSEQ multiplex PCR, and TCRdb holds only the in-frame ones, with some missing. The sample includes tens of thousands of clones, roughly nine tenths of them seen just once. The source material was PBMCs. The receptors here all came from a woman in her 30s in good health and CMV-seronegative.

The V gene is TRBV14, the J gene TRBJ2-3; TRBD2 matches 9 bases. V was clipped by 4 bases and J by 4 bases; unmatched bases: 15. The CDR3 runs to 18 residues. Germline CDR1 is SGHDN and CDR2 is FVKESK. This CDR3 is CASSPRKKGTSHPDTQYF. DNA for the CDR3: TGTGCCAGCAGCCCTCGAAAGAAGGGGACTAGCCACCCAGATACGCAGTATTTT. The whole variable domain, filled in from reference TRBV14 and TRBJ2-3, reads EAGVTQFPSHSVIEKGQTVTLRCDPISGHDNLYWYRRVMGKEIKFLLHFVKESKQDESGMPNNRFLAERTGGTYSTLKVQPAELEDSGVYFCASSPRKKGTSHPDTQYFGPGTRLTVL.

The rearrangement joins TRBV28 to TRBJ1-2; 11 nucleotides align to TRBD1. V dropped 7 bases and J dropped 4; count of bases not matched to a gene: 14. Germline-derived CDR1 and CDR2 are MDHEN and SYDVKM. The length of the CDR3 is 17 residues. CDR3 sequence: CASTIMTGQGAAYGYTF. The CDR3 nucleotides read TGTGCCAGCACCATTATGACCGGACAGGGGGCCGCCTATGGCTACACCTTC.

The rearrangement links TRBV7-2 to TRBJ2-7, with TRBD1 matching over 9 bases. The length of the CDR3 is 15 residues. J was trimmed by 2 bases and V by 5 bases; bases with no gene match: 7. In germline, CDR1 is SGHTA, CDR2 FQGNSA. The CDR3 DNA sequence: TGTGCCAGCAGCACCGGGACAGGGAAGCCCTACGAGCAGTACTTC. It specifies CASSTGTGKPYEQYF.

The genes are TRBV29-1 and TRBJ2-5; 7 bases are shared with TRBD1. Germline V gene sequence: CDR1 SQVTM, CDR2 ANQGSEA. The CDR3 sequence is 12 residues long. V lost 4 bases to trimming and J lost 3 bases; unmatched junction nucleotides: 2. For the CDR3, the DNA is TGCAGCGTTGGAGGGACAGAAGAGACCCAGTACTTC. Amino acids: CSVGGTEETQYF.

By frequency in the sample, this clone is medium-sized. The chain carries TRBV30 and TRBJ1-2; D perhaps matches TRBD1 (5 bases). Trimming removed 3 bases from V and 6 bases from J, with 23 bases in between. Germline CDR1 reads GTSNPN; CDR2 reads SVGIG (reference sequence). The length of the CDR3 is 16 residues. The CDR3 sequence is CAWRTPRDGGSHGYTF. The CDR3 DNA follows: TGTGCCTGGAGAACGCCCAGGGACGGGGGGTCACATGGCTACACCTTC. The full variable domain, its missing parts supplied by reference TRBV30 and TRBJ1-2, is SQTIHQWPATLVQPVGSPLSLECTVEGTSNPNLYWYRQAAGRGLQLLFYSVGIGQISSEVPQNLSASRPQDRQFILSSKKLLLSDSGFYLCAWRTPRDGGSHGYTFGSGTRLTVV.

The chain couples TRBV5-8 to TRBJ1-3, with D perhaps matching TRBD1 (5 bases). Trimming removed 4 bases from V and 0 bases from J, with 11 bases in between. The CDR3 totals 15 residues. CDR1 and CDR2 from the germline V gene are SGHTS and YDEGEE. The CDR3 nucleotides are TGTGCCAGCAGCGTCAGGGTGTTCTCTGGAAACACCATATATTTT. It is translated as CASSVRVFSGNTIYF.

This clone is a singleton in its sample. The CDR3 reads CASSRQGLGNTIYF. The CDR3 DNA reads as TGTGCCAGCAGCCGACAGGGCCTCGGAAACACCATATATTTT. V gene TRBV7-9 combines with J gene TRBJ1-3, with 7 bases that match TRBD1. The CDR3 runs 14 residues. Germline assignment: CDR1 SEHNR and CDR2 FQNEAQ (reference sequence). The V segment lost 5 bases and the J segment 4 bases; nucleotides outside the gene matches: 5.

The genes are TRBV18 and TRBJ2-1; a possible D gene is TRBD1 (6 bases). V lost 3 bases and J lost 7, with 16 bases in between. Germline assignment: CDR1 KGHSH and CDR2 LQKENI. CDR3 length equals 15 residues. DNA for the CDR3: TGTGCCAGCTCACCGCTTGACAGGTCAGGGAATGAGCAGTTCTTC. Protein: CASSPLDRSGNEQFF.

The rearrangement links TRBV28 to TRBJ1-2; D is ambiguous. The CDR3 runs 11 residues. With 2 bases removed from V and 6 bases from J, the gap between germline ends came to 4 bases. CDR1 is MDHEN and CDR2 is SYDVKM in the germline V gene. CDR3 DNA sequence: TGTGCCAGCAGTTTACGTGATGGCTACACCTTC. It yields the protein CASSLRDGYTF.

The rearrangement uses TRBV28 and TRBJ2-1, with D uncertain. Germline CDR1 is MDHEN and CDR2 is SYDVKM. Between the trimmed V and J ends, which lost 2 bases and 0 bases, there was a span of 8 bases. The CDR3 is made up of 15 amino acids. CDR3 sequence: CASSLNRSSYNEQFF. For the CDR3, the DNA is TGTGCCAGCAGTTTAAACCGCAGCTCCTACAATGAGCAGTTCTTC.

The CDR3 nucleotides read TGTGCCAGCAGGGCATGGGGGGAGCGGGAGGTCAGCTCCTACAATGAGCAGTTCTTC. Translation: CASRAWGEREVSSYNEQFF. The chain combines TRBV27 with TRBJ2-1; TRBD2 matches 9 bases. Germline-derived CDR1 and CDR2 are MNHEY and SMNVEV (reference sequence). Trimming took 6 bases from V and 0 from J; bases not matched to a gene: 15. The CDR3 extends over 19 amino acids.

The rearrangement links TRBV5-6 to TRBJ2-3; D is ambiguous. CDR1 SGHDT and CDR2 YYEEEE come from the germline V gene. The V end was cut by 4 bases, the J end by 2 bases, with 11 bases between. The CDR3 loop spans 14 amino acids. The chain's CDR3 is CASSPASDTDTQYF. The CDR3, as DNA: TGTGCCAGCAGCCCCGCGTCCGACACAGATACGCAGTATTTT. The full variable domain, rest sourced from reference TRBV5-6 and TRBJ2-3, is DAGVTQSPTHLIKTRGQQVTLRCSPKSGHDTVSWYQQALGQGPQFIFQYYEEEERQRGNFPDRFSGHQFPNYSSELNVNALLLGDSALYLCASSPASDTDTQYFGPGTRLTVL.

The genes are TRBV19 and TRBJ1-1, with 8 bases aligning to TRBD1. J gave up 5 bases and V 4 bases, and 9 bases lay outside the gene matches. Germline lookup yields CDR1 LNHDA and CDR2 SQIVND (reference sequence). CDR3 length equals 15 residues. CDR3 DNA: TGTGCCAGTAGTACAGGGGGCGGGCTGGGGACTGAAGCTTTCTTT. Translating it yields CASSTGGGLGTEAFF.